This TCR beta chain appears in the sequencing data of a study of blood T cells in healthy people across ages. A sample-barcoded 5' primer and a J-beta primer mix were used in a second PCR of about 7 to 12 cycles. TCRdb redid the calling of the 5' RACE reads with MiXCR, one entry per CDR3 protein. In the table there are hundreds of thousands of distinct CDR3 sequences, 62% of which are singletons. The CDR3 extends over 13 amino acids. Per germline, CDR1 GTSNPN and CDR2 SVGIG (reference sequence). Trimming took off 2 bases at V and 4 bases at J, with 9 bases between the two ends. The gene calls are TRBV30 and TRBJ2-4; D gene ambiguous. Input material: blood. The source of this sequence is a man aged 25-45 years in good health. The CDR3 sequence is CAWSPSSKNIQYF. The CDR3 DNA reads TGTGCCTGGAGTCCCTCATCGAAAAACATTCAGTACTTC.